Below, 10 T cell receptor beta chains from the same sample are listed, as sequenced in a study of blood T cell repertoires in COVID-19. Sequencing used immunoSEQ multiplex PCR; TCRdb keeps in-frame clones, though not all of them. The repertoire has fewer than 180,000 clones, 80% to 90% of them found once; the top ten carry approximately 3.5%. What was sequenced was peripheral blood. These receptors originate from a man between 65 and 79 years old with acute or convalescent COVID-19.

This chain connects TRBV3-1 (or the pseudogene TRBV3-2) to TRBJ1-2; 7 positions agree with TRBD1. CDR3 length: 14 residues. V was pared by 4 bases and J by 10 bases, with 12 bases of the junction left unmatched. Germline CDR1 and CDR2: LGHDT and YNNKEL (reference sequence). The CDR3, as DNA: TGTGCCAGCAGCCTCTCCAGGGGGATTCGTAACTACACCTTC. Translated: CASSLSRGIRNYTF.

The sample holds many counts of this clone. The rearrangement joins TRBV24-1 to TRBJ2-1, with 8 bases matching TRBD2. Losses at the gene ends were 9 bases for V and 4 bases for J; bases not matched to a gene: 4. This CDR3 comprises 13 residues. CDR1 and CDR2 from the germline V gene are KGHDR and SFDVKD. The CDR3 reads CATAGGLYNEQFF. As DNA, the CDR3 is TGTGCCACCGCGGGAGGACTTTACAATGAGCAGTTCTTC.

The chain is built from TRBV4-3 and TRBJ2-2; 7 positions match TRBD2. The CDR3 runs 14 residues. From germline, CDR1 is LGHNA and CDR2 YSLEER. Trimming cost V 1 base and J 6 bases; bases outside gene matches: 2. CDR3 loop: CASSQATSPGELFF. CDR3 sequence (DNA): TGCGCCAGCAGCCAAGCGACTAGCCCCGGGGAGCTGTTTTTT.

This clone has only one observation. The V gene is TRBV30, the J gene TRBJ1-2; 7 nucleotides line up with TRBD1. Per the germline V gene, CDR1 is GTSNPN and CDR2 is SVGIG (reference sequence). The junction had 6 bases not matched to a gene; V was cut back by 2 bases and J by 6 bases. The CDR3 sequence is 13 residues long. The CDR3 DNA follows: TGTGCCTGGAGTTACGACAGGGTGGATGGCTACACCTTC. This codes for CAWSYDRVDGYTF.

This chain's CDR3 is CASSQDPTVANYGYTF. The CDR3 DNA reads TGCGCCAGCAGCCAAGATCCGACAGTCGCTAACTATGGCTACACCTTC. The V call is TRBV4-3, the J call TRBJ1-2; TRBD1 is a possible D gene (5 bases). The CDR3 consists of 16 residues. The germline gives CDR1 LGHNA, CDR2 YSLEER. V lost 0 bases to trimming and J lost 0 bases, with 11 bases between them.

The gene calls are TRBV5-1 and TRBJ2-5, with 10 bases that match TRBD1. With V trimmed by 0 bases and J by 2 bases, 4 bases remained unmatched. This CDR3 has 16 amino acids. The germline V gene encodes CDR1 SGHRS and CDR2 YFSETQ. CDR3 nucleotide sequence: TGCGCCAGCAGCTTGGAGGGACAGGGGATGCAAGAGACCCAGTACTTC. It specifies CASSLEGQGMQETQYF.

The V gene is TRBV9, the J gene TRBJ2-1, with TRBD2 matching 7 bases. The length of the CDR3 is 15 residues. From germline, CDR1 is SGDLS and CDR2 YYNGEE. The V and J ends lost 3 bases and 4 bases, in that order; junction bases with no gene match: 7. CDR3 nucleotide sequence: TGTGCCAGCAGCGCCGCCTGGACTAGATACAATGAGCAGTTCTTC. Amino acid sequence: CASSAAWTRYNEQFF.

V gene TRBV7-9 combines with J gene TRBJ2-7; 8 nucleotides agree with TRBD2. CDR3 size: 14 residues. Trimming at V came to 6 bases and at J to 3 bases, leaving 7 bases not matched to a gene. The germline gives CDR1 SEHNR, CDR2 FQNEAQ (reference sequence). In nucleotides, the CDR3 is TGTGCCAGCAGTCTTCCGGGACTAGTCTACGAGCAGTACTTC. Translating gives CASSLPGLVYEQYF.

This sequence joins TRBV3-1 (or the pseudogene TRBV3-2) and TRBJ2-1; 11 bases are a match to TRBD2. CDR1 is LGHDT, CDR2 YNNKEL, per germline (reference sequence). V trimming: 4 bases; J trimming: 7 bases; junction bases outside the gene matches: 15. The CDR3 spans 18 residues. CDR3 residues: CASSPLPLAGGTRNEQFF. The DNA of the CDR3 is TGTGCCAGCAGCCCCCTCCCCTTAGCGGGAGGGACTCGGAATGAGCAGTTCTTC.

V and J are TRBV11-2 and TRBJ2-5; tentative D call: TRBD1 (6 bases). The CDR3 loop spans 16 amino acids. Looked up from germline, CDR1 is SGHAT and CDR2 is FQNNGV. Trimming cost V 1 base and J 1 base, with 13 bases left between them. The CDR3 nucleotides read TGTGCCAGCAGCTTAGGTACAGGGATGTCCCAAGAGACCCAGTACTTC. Translation: CASSLGTGMSQETQYF.